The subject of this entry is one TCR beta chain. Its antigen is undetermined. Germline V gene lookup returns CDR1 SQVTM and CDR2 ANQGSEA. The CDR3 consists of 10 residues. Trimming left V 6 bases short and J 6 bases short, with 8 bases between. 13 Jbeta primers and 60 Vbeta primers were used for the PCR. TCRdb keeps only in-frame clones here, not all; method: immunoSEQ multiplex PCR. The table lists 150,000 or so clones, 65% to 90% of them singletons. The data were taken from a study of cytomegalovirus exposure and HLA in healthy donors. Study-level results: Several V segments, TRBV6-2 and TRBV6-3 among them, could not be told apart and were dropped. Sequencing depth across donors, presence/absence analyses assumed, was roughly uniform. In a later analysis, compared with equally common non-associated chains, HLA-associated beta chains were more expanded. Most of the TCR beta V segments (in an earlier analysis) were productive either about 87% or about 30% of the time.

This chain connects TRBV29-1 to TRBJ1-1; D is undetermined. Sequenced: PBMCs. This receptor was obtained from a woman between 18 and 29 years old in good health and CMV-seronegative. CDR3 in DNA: TGCAGCGTGTCAGAATCTGAAGCTTTCTTT. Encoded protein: CSVSESEAFF.